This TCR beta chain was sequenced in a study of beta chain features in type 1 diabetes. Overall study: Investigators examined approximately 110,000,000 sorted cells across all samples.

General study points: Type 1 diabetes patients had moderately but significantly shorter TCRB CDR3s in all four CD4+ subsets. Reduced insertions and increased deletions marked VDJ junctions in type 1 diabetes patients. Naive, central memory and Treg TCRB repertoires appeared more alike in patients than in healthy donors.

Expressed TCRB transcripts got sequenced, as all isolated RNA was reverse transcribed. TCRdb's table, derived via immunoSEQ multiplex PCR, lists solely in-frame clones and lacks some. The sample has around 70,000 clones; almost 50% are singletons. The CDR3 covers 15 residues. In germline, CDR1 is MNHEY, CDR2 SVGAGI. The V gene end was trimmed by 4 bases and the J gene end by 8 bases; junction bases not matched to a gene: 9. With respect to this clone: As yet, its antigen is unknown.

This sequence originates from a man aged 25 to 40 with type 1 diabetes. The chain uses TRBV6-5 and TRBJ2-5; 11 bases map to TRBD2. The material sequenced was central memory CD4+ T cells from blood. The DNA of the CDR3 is TGTGCCAGCAGTTCGACTAGCGGGGCCTCGGGAACCCAGTACTTC. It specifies CASSSTSGASGTQYF.